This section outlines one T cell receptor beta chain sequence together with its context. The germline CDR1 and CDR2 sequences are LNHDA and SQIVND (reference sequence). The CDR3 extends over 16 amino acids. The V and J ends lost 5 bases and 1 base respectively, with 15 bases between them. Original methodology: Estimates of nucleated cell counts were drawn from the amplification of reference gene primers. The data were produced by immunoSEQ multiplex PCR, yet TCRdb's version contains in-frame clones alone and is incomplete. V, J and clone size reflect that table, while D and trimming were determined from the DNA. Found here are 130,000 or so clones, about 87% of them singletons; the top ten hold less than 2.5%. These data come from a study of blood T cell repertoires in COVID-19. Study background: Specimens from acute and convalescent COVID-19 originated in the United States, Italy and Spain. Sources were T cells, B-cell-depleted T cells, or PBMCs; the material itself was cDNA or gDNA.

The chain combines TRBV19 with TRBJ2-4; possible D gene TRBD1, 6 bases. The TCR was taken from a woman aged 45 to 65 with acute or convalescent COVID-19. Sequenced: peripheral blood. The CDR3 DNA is TGTGCCAGTAGTGGTACAGGGCATTGGGCCAAAAACATTCAGTACTTC. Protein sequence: CASSGTGHWAKNIQYF.